This T cell receptor (beta chain) was sequenced during a study of blood T cell repertoires in COVID-19. In its sample, this clone was seen once. This CDR3 is built from 15 residues. Germline V CDR1 and CDR2: SGDLS, YYNGEE. V shed 0 bases and J shed 3 bases, with 12 bases lying between them. Using immunoSEQ multiplex PCR, the repertoire was profiled, and TCRdb retains in-frame clones only, with some absent. In the table there are nearly 350,000 clones, roughly 87% of which are singletons. This TCR derives from a woman younger than 45 who had recovered from COVID-19. Sequenced material: PBMCs or T cells enriched from blood (not recorded which). The genes are TRBV9 and TRBJ1-2; no definite D call. CDR3 nucleotides: TGTGCCAGCAGCGTAGGGCAATATGGAGACTATGGCTACACCTTC. This sequence encodes CASSVGQYGDYGYTF.